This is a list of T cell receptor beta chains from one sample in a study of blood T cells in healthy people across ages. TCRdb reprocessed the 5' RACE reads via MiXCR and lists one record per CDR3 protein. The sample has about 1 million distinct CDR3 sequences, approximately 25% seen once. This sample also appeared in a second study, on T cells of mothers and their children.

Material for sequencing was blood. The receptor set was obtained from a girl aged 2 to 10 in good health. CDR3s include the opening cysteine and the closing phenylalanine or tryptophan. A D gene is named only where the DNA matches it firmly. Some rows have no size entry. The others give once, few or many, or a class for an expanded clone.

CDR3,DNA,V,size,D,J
CASSPPGWTSGETQYF,TGTGCCAGCAGTCCCCCAGGCTGGACTAGCGGCGAGACCCAGTACTTC,TRBV7-6,-,TRBD2,TRBJ2-5
CAIRGTSDGYTF,TGTGCCATCAGGGGGACATCGGATGGCTACACCTTC,TRBV10-3,-,-,TRBJ1-2
CASSLISSGANVLTF,TGTGCCAGCAGTTTAATCAGCTCTGGGGCCAACGTCCTGACTTTC,TRBV28,few,-,TRBJ2-6
CASSQDSSGRQAAFF,TGCGCCAGCAGCCAAGATTCTTCCGGGAGGCAGGCAGCTTTCTTT,TRBV4-3,-,-,TRBJ1-1
CSGVILAGGTYEQYF,TGCAGCGGCGTGATTCTAGCGGGGGGTACCTACGAGCAGTACTTC,TRBV29-1,-,TRBD2,TRBJ2-7
CASSVGTSGTPFGQETQYF,TGTGCCAGCAGTGTCGGGACTAGCGGGACCCCCTTCGGCCAAGAGACCCAGTACTTC,TRBV9,-,TRBD2,TRBJ2-5
CASSMRRGQEIQYF,TGTGCCAGCAGCATGCGACGGGGTCAAGAGATCCAGTACTTC,TRBV7-2,-,-,TRBJ2-5
CSAPTSGRVSYNEQFF,TGCAGTGCCCCGACTAGCGGGAGAGTCTCCTACAATGAGCAGTTCTTC,TRBV20-1,-,TRBD2,TRBJ2-1
CASSQPLLARPYNEQFF,TGCGCCAGCAGCCAACCTCTTCTAGCGCGCCCCTACAATGAGCAGTTCTTC,TRBV4-1,once,-,TRBJ2-1
CSAAGDLYEQYF,TGCAGCGCCGCAGGGGACCTCTACGAGCAGTACTTC,TRBV29-1,-,-,TRBJ2-7
CAVGTTGAF,TGTGCCGTTGGGACTACCGGCGCATTT,TRBV7-9,few,-,TRBJ1-1
CASSPPVFGSSADTQYF,TGTGCCAGCTCACCACCGGTTTTCGGGAGTAGCGCAGATACGCAGTATTTT,TRBV18,-,-,TRBJ2-3
CASSVRGTEGYTF,TGTGCCAGCAGTGTACGGGGGACGGAGGGCTACACCTTC,TRBV6-5,-,-,TRBJ1-2
CASSLGGTSEQFF,TGTGCCAGCAGCCTCGGGGGAACCAGTGAGCAGTTCTTC,TRBV7-3,many,-,TRBJ2-1
CASSAGTGIFNEQFF,TGTGCCAGCAGCGCCGGGACAGGGATATTCAATGAGCAGTTCTTC,TRBV7-3,-,TRBD1,TRBJ2-1
CATGEETQYF,TGCGCCACCGGGGAAGAGACCCAGTACTTC,TRBV5-1,few,-,TRBJ2-5
CASSFKGADTEAFF,TGTGCCAGCAGCTTTAAGGGGGCAGACACTGAAGCTTTCTTT,TRBV7-3,-,TRBD1,TRBJ1-1
CASSRGRSQETQYF,TGTGCCAGCAGTCGGGGACGTTCCCAAGAGACCCAGTACTTC,TRBV2,-,-,TRBJ2-5
CATSVVPLDEKLFF,TGTGCCACCAGCGTAGTCCCCCTAGATGAAAAACTGTTTTTT,TRBV15,-,-,TRBJ1-4
CASSAGGGTDTQYF,TGTGCCAGCAGCGCCGGCGGGGGGACAGATACGCAGTATTTT,TRBV9,many,TRBD2,TRBJ2-3
CATSGVDTGELFF,TGTGCCACCAGTGGTGTGGACACCGGGGAGCTGTTTTTT,TRBV24-1,few,-,TRBJ2-2
CASSLVTGTGLYGTF,TGTGCCAGCAGCTTAGTAACCGGGACAGGCCTCTATGGGACCTTC,TRBV7-2,few,TRBD1,TRBJ1-2
CASSPSLILADTQYF,TGTGCCAGCAGTCCCTCCCTAATCCTGGCGGATACGCAGTATTTT,TRBV12-3/TRBV12-4,-,-,TRBJ2-3
CASSPGTSGSEQYF,TGTGCCAGCAGTCCCGGGACTAGCGGGAGCGAGCAGTACTTC,TRBV6-5,-,TRBD2,TRBJ2-7
CASSLILGSSGTLYQGTQYF,TGTGCCAGCAGTTTAATTTTGGGGTCTAGCGGCACGCTCTACCAAGGGACCCAGTACTTC,TRBV28,few,TRBD2,TRBJ2-5
CASSLPGGQGNEQFF,TGCGCCAGCAGCCTACCGGGGGGGCAGGGCAATGAGCAGTTCTTC,TRBV5-1,once,TRBD2,TRBJ2-1
CASTEQGPLAYEQYF,TGTGCCAGCACCGAACAGGGCCCACTTGCATACGAGCAGTACTTC,TRBV6-2/TRBV6-3,-,-,TRBJ2-7
CASSLNTLGVSSYNEQFF,TGTGCCAGCAGCTTAAACACGTTAGGGGTCAGCTCCTACAATGAGCAGTTCTTC,TRBV13,-,-,TRBJ2-1
CSARVPSGATADTQYF,TGCAGTGCTAGAGTTCCTAGCGGAGCAACTGCAGATACGCAGTATTTT,TRBV20-1,-,TRBD2,TRBJ2-3
CASSQETGGARETQYF,TGTGCCAGCAGCCAAGAAACTGGGGGGGCAAGGGAGACCCAGTACTTC,TRBV3-1,-,-,TRBJ2-5
CASSEGLAVSYNEQFF,TGTGCCAGCAGCGAGGGACTAGCCGTTTCCTACAATGAGCAGTTCTTC,TRBV9,-,TRBD2,TRBJ2-1
CASSPSGTLEAFF,TGTGCCAGCAGCCCGAGTGGGACTTTGGAAGCTTTCTTT,TRBV7-9,-,-,TRBJ1-1
CSARPYNEQFF,TGCAGTGCTAGACCTTATAATGAGCAGTTCTTC,TRBV20-1,many,-,TRBJ2-1